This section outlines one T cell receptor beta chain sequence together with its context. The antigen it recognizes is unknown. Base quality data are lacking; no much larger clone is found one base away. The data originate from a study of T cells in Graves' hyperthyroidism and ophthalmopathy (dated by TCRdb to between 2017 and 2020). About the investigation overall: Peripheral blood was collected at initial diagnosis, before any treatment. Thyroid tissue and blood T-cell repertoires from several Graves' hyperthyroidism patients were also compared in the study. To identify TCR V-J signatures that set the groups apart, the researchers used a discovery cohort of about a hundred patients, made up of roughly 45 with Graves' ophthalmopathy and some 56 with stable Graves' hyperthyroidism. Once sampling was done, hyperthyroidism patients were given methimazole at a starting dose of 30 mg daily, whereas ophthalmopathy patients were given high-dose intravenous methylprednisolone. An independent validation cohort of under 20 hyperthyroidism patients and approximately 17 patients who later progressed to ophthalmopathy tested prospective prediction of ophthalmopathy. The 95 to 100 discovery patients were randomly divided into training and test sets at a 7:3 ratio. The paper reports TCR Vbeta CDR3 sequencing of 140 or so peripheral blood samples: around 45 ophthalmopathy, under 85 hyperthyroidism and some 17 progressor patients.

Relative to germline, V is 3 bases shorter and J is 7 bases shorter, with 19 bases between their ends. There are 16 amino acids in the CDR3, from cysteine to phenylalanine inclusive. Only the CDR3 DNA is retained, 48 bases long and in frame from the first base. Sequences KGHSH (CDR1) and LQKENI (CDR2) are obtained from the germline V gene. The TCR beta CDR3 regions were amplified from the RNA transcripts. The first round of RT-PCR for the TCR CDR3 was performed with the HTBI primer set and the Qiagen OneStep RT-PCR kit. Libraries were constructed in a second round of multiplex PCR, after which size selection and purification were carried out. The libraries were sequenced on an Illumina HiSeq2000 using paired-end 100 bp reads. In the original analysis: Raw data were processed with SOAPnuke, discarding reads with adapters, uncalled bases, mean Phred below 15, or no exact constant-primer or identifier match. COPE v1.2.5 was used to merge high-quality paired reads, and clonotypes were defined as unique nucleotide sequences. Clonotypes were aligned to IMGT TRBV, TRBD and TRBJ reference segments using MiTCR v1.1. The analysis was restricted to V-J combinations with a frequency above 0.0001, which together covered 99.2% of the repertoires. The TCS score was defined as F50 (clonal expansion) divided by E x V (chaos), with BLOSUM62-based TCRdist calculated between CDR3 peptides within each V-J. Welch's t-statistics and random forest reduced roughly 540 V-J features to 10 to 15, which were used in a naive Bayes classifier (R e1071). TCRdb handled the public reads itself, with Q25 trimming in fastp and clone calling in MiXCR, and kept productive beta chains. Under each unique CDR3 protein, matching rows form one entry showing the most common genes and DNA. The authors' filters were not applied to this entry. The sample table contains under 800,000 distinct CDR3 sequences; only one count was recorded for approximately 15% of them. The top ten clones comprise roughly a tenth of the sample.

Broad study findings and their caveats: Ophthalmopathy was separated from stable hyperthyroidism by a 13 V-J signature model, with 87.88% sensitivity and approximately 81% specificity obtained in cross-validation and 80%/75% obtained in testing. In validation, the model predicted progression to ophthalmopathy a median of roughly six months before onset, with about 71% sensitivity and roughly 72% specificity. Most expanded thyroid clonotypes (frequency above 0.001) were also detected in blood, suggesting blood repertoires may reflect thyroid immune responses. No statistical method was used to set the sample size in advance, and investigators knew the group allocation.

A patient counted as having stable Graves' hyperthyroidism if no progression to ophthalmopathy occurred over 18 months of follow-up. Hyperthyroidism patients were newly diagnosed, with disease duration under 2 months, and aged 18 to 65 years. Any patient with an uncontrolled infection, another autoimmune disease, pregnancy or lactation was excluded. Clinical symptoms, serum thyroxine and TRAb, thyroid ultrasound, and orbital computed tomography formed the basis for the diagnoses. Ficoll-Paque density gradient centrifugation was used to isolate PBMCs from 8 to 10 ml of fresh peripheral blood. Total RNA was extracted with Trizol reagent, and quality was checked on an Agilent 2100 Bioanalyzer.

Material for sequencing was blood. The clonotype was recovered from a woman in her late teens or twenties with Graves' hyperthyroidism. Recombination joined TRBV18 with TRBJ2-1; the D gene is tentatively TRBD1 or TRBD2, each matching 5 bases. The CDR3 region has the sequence CASSPGGGSKWNEQFF. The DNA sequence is TGTGCCAGCTCACCGGGTGGGGGAAGCAAATGGAATGAGCAGTTCTTC. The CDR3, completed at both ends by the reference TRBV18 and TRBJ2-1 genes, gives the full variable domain NAGVMQNPRHLVRRRGQEARLRCSPMKGHSHVYWYRQLPEEGLKFMVYLQKENIIDESGMPKERFSAEFPKEGPSILRIQQVVRGDSAAYFCASSPGGGSKWNEQFFGPGTRLTVL.